This is a list of T cell receptor beta chains from one sample in a study of blood T cells in healthy people across ages. TCRdb fed the 5' RACE reads into MiXCR, producing one record per CDR3 protein. The sample carries about 1 million distinct CDR3 sequences, under 55% recorded once. Sequencing used blood. The receptors shown here come from a woman in her fifties or sixties in good health. CDR3s include the opening cysteine and the closing phenylalanine or tryptophan. The D gene is left open where the match is weak. Only part of the rows carry a size: once, few, many, or a class if the clone is expanded.

cdr3_nt	cdr3_aa	clone_size	v_call	j_call	d_call
TGTGCCAGCAGTTCTAACCGGGACTTTGGCTACGAGCAGTACTTC	CASSSNRDFGYEQYF	few	TRBV28	TRBJ2-7	-
TGTGCCAGCAGCCCATTAGGAGGGCCCCCCTACAATGAGCAGTTCTTC	CASSPLGGPPYNEQFF	-	TRBV4-2	TRBJ2-1	-
TGCAGTGTCACGACAGGGGCGGATAATTCACCCCTCCACTTT	CSVTTGADNSPLHF	-	TRBV20-1	TRBJ1-6	TRBD1
TGCGCCAGCAGCTTGGCGGTTGGATCGAGGGGGCGTTCCTACGAGCAGTACTTC	CASSLAVGSRGRSYEQYF	-	TRBV5-1	TRBJ2-7	TRBD1
TGCATCGTTAGAGGGGGCGGGACTGAAGCTTTCTTT	CIVRGGGTEAFF	-	TRBV29-1	TRBJ1-1	TRBD1
TGCAGCGTTGAAGTCTTTGCAACTAATGAAAAACTGTTTTTT	CSVEVFATNEKLFF	-	TRBV29-1	TRBJ1-4	-
TGCAGCGCCCGGACAGCTAATCAGCCCCAGCATTTT	CSARTANQPQHF	few	TRBV29-1	TRBJ1-5	-
TGTGCCAGCAGCTTTGGGGGGCTTCGCTACGAGCAGTACTTC	CASSFGGLRYEQYF	-	TRBV7-9	TRBJ2-7	-
TGCAGCGTTGATGCCGCCGGGACAGCTAGCACAGATACGCAGTATTTT	CSVDAAGTASTDTQYF	-	TRBV29-1	TRBJ2-3	TRBD1
TGTGCCAGCAGCCTGGGACAGCTTTACACTGAAGCTTTCTTT	CASSLGQLYTEAFF	-	TRBV9	TRBJ1-1	TRBD1
TGCAGTGCTCCCGGGGAGGGGAGAAAGACCCAGTACTTC	CSAPGEGRKTQYF	few	TRBV20-1	TRBJ2-5	TRBD2
TGTGCCAGCAGCGATGCGACAGGACAGGGGTATGGCTACACCTTC	CASSDATGQGYGYTF	-	TRBV5-4	TRBJ1-2	TRBD1
TGCAGTGCTAGAGCCGGGGGAGGGAACGGGGAGCTGTTTTTT	CSARAGGGNGELFF	-	TRBV20-1	TRBJ2-2	TRBD2
TGTGCCATCGGGGACAGGGTGACTAACTATGGCTACACCTTC	CAIGDRVTNYGYTF	-	TRBV10-3	TRBJ1-2	TRBD1
TGCGCCAGCAGCCAAACGATGGGGTTTAACTATGGCTACACCTTC	CASSQTMGFNYGYTF	-	TRBV4-1	TRBJ1-2	-
TGCAGTGCTAGAGACCGAGGGATCCAGAGGAACACTGAAGCTTTCTTT	CSARDRGIQRNTEAFF	-	TRBV20-1	TRBJ1-1	-
TGTGCCAGCAGTACCGGGACAGGCGGGTTTTCATACGAGCAGTACTTC	CASSTGTGGFSYEQYF	-	TRBV27	TRBJ2-7	TRBD1
TGTGCCAGCACCCCGGACCACCTAACTAATGAAAAACTGTTTTTT	CASTPDHLTNEKLFF	few	TRBV2	TRBJ1-4	-
TGTGCCAGCAGTTCCCGCGGCACAGCGGGAGCAGATGTGCAGTATTTT	CASSSRGTAGADVQYF	-	TRBV12-3/TRBV12-4	TRBJ2-3	TRBD2
TGTGCCAGCAGCGTAGGACTAGTTGAAGAGACCCAGTACTTC	CASSVGLVEETQYF	few	TRBV9	TRBJ2-5	-
TGTGCCCTGGGGGGAAGCGGGGGATATAGCTCCTACAATGAGCAGTTCTTC	CALGGSGGYSSYNEQFF	-	TRBV10-3	TRBJ2-1	TRBD2
TGCAGCGTTGAAGATAACTCCTCGACCCAGTTCTTC	CSVEDNSSTQFF	-	TRBV29-1	TRBJ2-1	-
TGTGCCAGCGGACCCGGGGCCAGAGCCCTTGAAGCTTTCTTT	CASGPGARALEAFF	-	TRBV6-5	TRBJ1-1	-
TGTGCCAGCAAAGGGGTGGGGAGCTCCTACGAGCAGTACTTC	CASKGVGSSYEQYF	few	TRBV4-2	TRBJ2-7	-
TGTGCCAGCAGCCACCAAACAGGGGGAGAAAACATTCAGTACTTC	CASSHQTGGENIQYF	few	TRBV5-6	TRBJ2-4	TRBD1
TGTGCCAGCAGCCCCCGGCCTAACTATGGCTACACCTTC	CASSPRPNYGYTF	few	TRBV7-9	TRBJ1-2	-
TGTGCCAGCAGTTCTTCTCTCGTACTTCGGGAAAAACTGTTTTTT	CASSSSLVLREKLFF	-	TRBV12-3/TRBV12-4	TRBJ1-4	-
TGTGCCAGCAGCCTCAGAAGCAGGGTCTACGAGCAGTACTTC	CASSLRSRVYEQYF	-	TRBV28	TRBJ2-7	-
TGTGCCAGCAGCCCGGAGAGGGCAGCACCGCAAGAGACCCAGTACTTC	CASSPERAAPQETQYF	-	TRBV5-6	TRBJ2-5	-
TGTGCCAGCAGTGATCCCGCCCGGGATTCCCTCTACGAGCAGTACTTC	CASSDPARDSLYEQYF	-	TRBV2	TRBJ2-7	-
TGTGCCAGCATTAAGACAGGGTGGGCCTACGAGCAGTACTTC	CASIKTGWAYEQYF	-	TRBV28	TRBJ2-7	TRBD1
TGCGCCAGCAGCTTGGCACTAGCGAAGGGAGAGACCCAGTACTTC	CASSLALAKGETQYF	few	TRBV5-1	TRBJ2-5	TRBD2
TGTGCCAGCAGCGGGTTGGAGGGATTTGTGGATACGCAGTATTTT	CASSGLEGFVDTQYF	-	TRBV12-3/TRBV12-4	TRBJ2-3	-
TGTGCCAGCAGCTTAGGGGCAGGTCTCGAGCAGTACTTC	CASSLGAGLEQYF	-	TRBV7-6	TRBJ2-7	-
TGTGCCAGCAGTTTAGGGGACAGGGCTAAGAAAGAGACCCAGTACTTC	CASSLGDRAKKETQYF	-	TRBV28	TRBJ2-5	TRBD1
TGTGCCAGCAGCACAACAGGGACCGGGGCCAACGTCCTGACTTTC	CASSTTGTGANVLTF	few	TRBV7-9	TRBJ2-6	-
TGCAGCGTTGAAAGTTCGGGGGGTGGTGGTAATGAGCAGTTCTTC	CSVESSGGGGNEQFF	-	TRBV29-1	TRBJ2-1	TRBD2
TGTGCCAGCAGTATCAGAGACGGCCTCTCCTACGAGCAGTACTTC	CASSIRDGLSYEQYF	-	TRBV21-1	TRBJ2-7	-
TGTGCCAGCAGTTACCTAGGCCCAGTAGCGGGAGTTATAGATACGCAGTATTTT	CASSYLGPVAGVIDTQYF	-	TRBV6-2/TRBV6-3	TRBJ2-3	TRBD2
TGTGCCAGCAGACCCGGGACAGGGGGCCACGAGCAGTACTTC	CASRPGTGGHEQYF	once	TRBV27	TRBJ2-7	TRBD1
TGTGCCAGCAGAGCACAGGGTAACTATGGCTACACCTTC	CASRAQGNYGYTF	-	TRBV25-1	TRBJ1-2	-
TGTGCCACCAGCACAACCGGGGAGAGCTACGAGCAGTACTTC	CATSTTGESYEQYF	few	TRBV15	TRBJ2-7	-
TGTGCCAGCAGCGGAAGAGGTCGAAACATTCAGTACTTC	CASSGRGRNIQYF	-	TRBV7-2	TRBJ2-4	-
TGCGCCAGCAGCTTGGTGGTGTTTGGTGGGACAGGGGAACGGACCCAGTACTTC	CASSLVVFGGTGERTQYF	-	TRBV5-1	TRBJ2-5	TRBD1
TGTGCCAGCAGCCAATCTGGACAGGGGCGACATAACTATGGCTACACCTTC	CASSQSGQGRHNYGYTF	-	TRBV7-9	TRBJ1-2	TRBD1
TGTGCCACCAGTCCTAGGGGGGCAGGGGACAATGAGCAGTACTTC	CATSPRGAGDNEQYF	-	TRBV24-1	TRBJ2-5	-
TGTGCCAGCAGGACAACCGGGACAGACAACTATGGCTACACCTTC	CASRTTGTDNYGYTF	-	TRBV7-9	TRBJ1-2	TRBD1
TGCGCCAGCAGCTTGTATGCAGGAGAAATCTACGAGCAGTACTTC	CASSLYAGEIYEQYF	-	TRBV5-1	TRBJ2-7	-
TGTGCCAGCAGGAAGCAGCAGATCACCGGGGAGCTGTTTTTT	CASRKQQITGELFF	few	TRBV27	TRBJ2-2	-
TGTGCCAGCAGCCAAGATGCAGGCTTAAGGGAGACCCAGTACTTC	CASSQDAGLRETQYF	-	TRBV4-2	TRBJ2-5	-
TGTGCCATCAGTGAATCGTCAGATGAAAAACTGTTTTTT	CAISESSDEKLFF	-	TRBV10-3	TRBJ1-4	-
TGCAGTGCTAGACCCCCCCAAAGCGAAAAACTGTTTTTT	CSARPPQSEKLFF	-	TRBV20-1	TRBJ1-4	-
TGTGCCAGCAGCTTAGCTCAGGAGCCCACGCACCGCTACACCTTC	CASSLAQEPTHRYTF	-	TRBV7-9	TRBJ1-2	-
TGTGCCAGCAGCACACCCCGGACAGAGACGAACACCGGGGAGCTGTTTTTT	CASSTPRTETNTGELFF	-	TRBV9	TRBJ2-2	-
TGTGCCAGCAGCTCAGACAGGGTTGGCCAAGAGACCCAGTACTTC	CASSSDRVGQETQYF	many	TRBV7-7	TRBJ2-5	TRBD1